This section outlines one T cell receptor (beta chain) sequence together with its context. The entry originates in a study of T cell responses to AZD1222 COVID-19 vaccine. TCRdb's table, derived via immunoSEQ multiplex PCR, lists solely in-frame clones and lacks some. The repertoire holds some 110,000 clones, roughly four fifths seen once, with under 10% in the top ten. Germline V gives CDR1 SQVTM, CDR2 ANQGSEA. V was pared by 3 bases and J by 2 bases, with 6 bases of the junction left unmatched. The CDR3 contains 15 residues. The receptor's source is an adult in good health. The J gene is TRBJ2-3, the V gene TRBV29-1, with TRBD2 identical over 9 bases. Sequencing was performed on peripheral blood, taken on day 0 of AZD1222 vaccination. The CDR3 DNA sequence: TGCAGCGTTGAGGCGGGGGGGAGCTTCACAGATACGCAGTATTTT. This encodes CSVEAGGSFTDTQYF.